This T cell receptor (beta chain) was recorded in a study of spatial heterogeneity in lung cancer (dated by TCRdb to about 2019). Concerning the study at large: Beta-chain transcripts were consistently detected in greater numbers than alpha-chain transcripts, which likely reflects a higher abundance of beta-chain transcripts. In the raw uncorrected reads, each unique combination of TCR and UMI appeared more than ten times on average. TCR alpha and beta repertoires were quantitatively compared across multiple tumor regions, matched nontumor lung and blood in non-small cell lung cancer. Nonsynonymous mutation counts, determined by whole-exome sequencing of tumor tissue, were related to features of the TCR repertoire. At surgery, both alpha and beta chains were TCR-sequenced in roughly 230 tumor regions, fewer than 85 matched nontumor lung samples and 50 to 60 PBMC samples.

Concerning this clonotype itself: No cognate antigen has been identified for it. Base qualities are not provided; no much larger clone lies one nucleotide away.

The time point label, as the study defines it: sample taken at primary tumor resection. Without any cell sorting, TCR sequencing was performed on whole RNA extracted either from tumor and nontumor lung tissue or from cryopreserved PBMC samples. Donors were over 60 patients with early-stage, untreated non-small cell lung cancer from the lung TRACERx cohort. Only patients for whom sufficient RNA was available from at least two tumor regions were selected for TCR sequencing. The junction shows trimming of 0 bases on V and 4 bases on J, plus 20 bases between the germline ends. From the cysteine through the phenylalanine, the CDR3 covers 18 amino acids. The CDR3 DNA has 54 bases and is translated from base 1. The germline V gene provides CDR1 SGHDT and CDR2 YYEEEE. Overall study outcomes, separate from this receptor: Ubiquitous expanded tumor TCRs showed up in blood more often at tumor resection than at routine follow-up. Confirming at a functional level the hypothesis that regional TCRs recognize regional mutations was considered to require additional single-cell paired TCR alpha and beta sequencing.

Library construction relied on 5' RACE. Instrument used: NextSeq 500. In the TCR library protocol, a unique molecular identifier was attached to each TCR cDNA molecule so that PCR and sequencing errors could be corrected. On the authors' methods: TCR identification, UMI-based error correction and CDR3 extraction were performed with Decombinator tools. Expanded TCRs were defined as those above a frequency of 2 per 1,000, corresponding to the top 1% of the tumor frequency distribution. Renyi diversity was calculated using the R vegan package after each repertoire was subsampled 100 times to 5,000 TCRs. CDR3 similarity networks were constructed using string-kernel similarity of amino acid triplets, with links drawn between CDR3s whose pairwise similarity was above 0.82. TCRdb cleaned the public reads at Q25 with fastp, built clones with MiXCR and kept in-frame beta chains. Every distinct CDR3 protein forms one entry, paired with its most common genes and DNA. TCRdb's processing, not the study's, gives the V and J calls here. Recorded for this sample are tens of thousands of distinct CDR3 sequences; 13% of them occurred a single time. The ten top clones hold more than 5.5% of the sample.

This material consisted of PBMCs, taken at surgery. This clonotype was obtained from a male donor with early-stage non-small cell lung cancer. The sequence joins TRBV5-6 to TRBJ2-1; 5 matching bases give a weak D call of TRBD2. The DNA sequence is TGTGCCAGCAGCTTGGGGGTTGCTAGCACCACACCTTACAATGAGCAGTTCTTC. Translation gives CASSLGVASTTPYNEQFF.